What follows is one T cell receptor beta chain and its context. Its antigen is currently unknown. After removal of 6 bases from V and 2 bases from J, the junction contained 6 bases not matched to a gene. The CDR3 has 14 amino acids. Germline CDR1 DFQATT, CDR2 SNEGSKA (reference sequence). These data are taken from a study of T cell repertoires in aging, cancer and after chemotherapy. Study details: About 8.9 million TCR reads made up the full dataset. General observations from the study: Median generation probability rose over the chemotherapy interval in each cancer cohort, suggesting rebound thymic output.

Rearranged V-D-J TRB sequences were amplified with a mixed TRB-A/B primer pool. TCRdb called the multiplex PCR reads again in MiXCR, with one record for every CDR3 protein. Seen here are under 12,000 distinct CDR3 sequences, about 42% observed once, and the top ten hold 7% to 9%. TCR beta rearrangements were amplified from peripheral blood genomic DNA. The sequenced material came from blood. The TCR sequence derives from a human donor in good health. The chain carries TRBV20-1 and TRBJ2-3; TRBD2 agrees at 9 bases. The CDR3 sequence: CSAQTSGNTDTQYF. As DNA, the CDR3 is TGCAGTGCCCAGACTAGCGGAAACACAGATACGCAGTATTTT.